A single sample gave rise to the 27 T cell receptor beta chains below, sequenced in a study of identical twins. Each CDR3 protein is one row after TCRdb ran MiXCR on the 5' RACE reads. Among fewer than 250,000 distinct CDR3 sequences listed, approximately 9% were seen once. The specimen was memory (CD45RO+) T cells sorted from blood. The receptors were sampled from a woman aged 18-29 years in good health.

The chain has TRBV5-5 and TRBJ2-7; 7 bases are shared with TRBD1. J lost 3 bases, V lost 4 bases, and 10 bases had no gene match. The CDR3 has 15 amino acids. Germline V gene data show CDR1 as SGHKS and CDR2 as YYEKEE (reference sequence). CDR3 DNA: TGTGCCAGCAGCCCTGACAGGGCGGCGCTCTACGAGCAGTACTTC. As protein: CASSPDRAALYEQYF.

In its sample, this clonotype was seen many times. The chain uses TRBV7-2 and TRBJ1-2; D is perhaps TRBD1 (6 bases). CDR3 length equals 15 residues. Germline CDR1 reads SGHTA; CDR2 reads FQGNSA. V was cut by 1 base and J by 6 bases, with 15 bases left in between. CDR3 amino acids: CASSLGVSGVDGYTF. DNA for the CDR3: TGTGCCAGCAGCTTAGGAGTCTCAGGGGTCGATGGCTACACCTTC.

The genes are TRBV4-1 and TRBJ2-7; D call uncertain. This CDR3 has 12 residues. V lost 0 bases and J 7 bases, leaving 7 bases between the germline ends. Germline V lookup: CDR1 MGHRA, CDR2 YSYEKL. The DNA for the CDR3 is TGCGCCAGCAGCCAAGAGAGAAGTGAGCAGTACTTC. Its translation: CASSQERSEQYF.

This clonotype has a count of ten or more. This chain joins TRBV6-2 or TRBV6-3 and TRBJ2-1; D ambiguous. Per germline, CDR1 MNHEY and CDR2 SVGEGT. The CDR3 contains 12 residues. V was trimmed by 5 bases and J by 16 bases, leaving 18 bases between them. CDR3 loop: CASSPQRDIYFF. The DNA for the CDR3 is TGTGCCAGCAGTCCCCAACGCGACATATACTTCTTC.

This clonotype showed up just a few times. J is TRBJ2-3 and V is TRBV28; 12 positions match TRBD1. CDR1 and CDR2 from the germline V gene are MDHEN and SYDVKM. Unmatched junction bases numbered 3, after V lost 3 bases and J lost 5 bases. CDR3 length: 15 residues. The CDR3 here is CASSFGDRGRDTQYF. Here the CDR3 DNA reads TGTGCCAGCAGTTTTGGGGACAGGGGGCGAGATACGCAGTATTTT.

CDR3 bases: TGTGCCACCAGCAGAGACGGCGGGGGCCAGCCCCAGCATTTT. Translation: CATSRDGGGQPQHF. The chain recombines TRBV15 with TRBJ1-5; tentatively, D is TRBD1 (6 bases). Germline assignment: CDR1 LNHNV and CDR2 YYDKDF (reference sequence). The CDR3 consists of 14 residues. The V end was cut by 0 bases, the J end by 7 bases, with 10 bases between. Full variable domain (missing parts from reference TRBV15 and TRBJ1-5): DAMVIQNPRYQVTQFGKPVTLSCSQTLNHNVMYWYQQKSSQAPKLLFHYYDKDFNNEADTPDNFQSRRPNTSFCFLDIRSPGLGDTAMYLCATSRDGGGQPQHFGDGTRLSIL.

The CDR3 DNA reads TGCAGTGCGGACAAGGCGGCGGGGGGGACAGATACGCAGTATTTT. Its translation is CSADKAAGGTDTQYF. This sequence joins TRBV20-1 and TRBJ2-3; 9 positions match TRBD2. J gave up 3 bases and V 6 bases, and 10 bases lay outside the gene matches. The CDR3 length is 15 residues. In germline, CDR1 is DFQATT, CDR2 SNEGSKA (reference sequence).

Ten or more counts support this clonotype. The chain employs TRBV29-1 and TRBJ2-5, with 7 bases that match TRBD2. This CDR3 region has 14 residues. Trimming removed 4 bases from V and 2 bases from J; junction bases left unmatched: 7. CDR1 is SQVTM, CDR2 ANQGSEA, per germline. The CDR3 loop reads CSVVPSGVQETQYF. CDR3 nucleotides: TGCAGCGTTGTCCCCAGCGGGGTTCAAGAGACCCAGTACTTC.

This clonotype was counted ten times or more. This sequence joins TRBV15 and TRBJ1-1; 8 bases are a match to TRBD1. This CDR3 is built from 15 residues. Germline lookup yields CDR1 LNHNV and CDR2 YYDKDF (reference sequence). The J segment lost 2 bases and the V segment lost 3 bases, leaving 5 bases of the junction unmatched. The DNA for the CDR3 is TGTGCCACCAGCAGGGGAGGACAGGGAAACACTGAAGCTTTCTTT. Protein sequence: CATSRGGQGNTEAFF.

This clonotype was observed many times. V gene TRBV12-3 or TRBV12-4 combines with J gene TRBJ2-7, with TRBD2 matching 11 bases. This CDR3 spans 13 amino acids. V lost 8 bases, J lost 3 bases, and 3 bases stayed unmatched. The CDR3 DNA sequence: TGTGCCAGCTCCGGGACTAGCGGCTACGAGCAGTACTTC. Translated: CASSGTSGYEQYF.

The chain joins TRBV7-9 to TRBJ1-2; 8 bases are a match to TRBD1. Germline V gene sequence: CDR1 SEHNR, CDR2 FQNEAQ (reference sequence). The CDR3 spans 15 residues. Trimming at V came to 7 bases and at J to 8 bases, leaving 15 bases not matched to a gene. The CDR3 is CASINDLTRDRGYTF. The CDR3 DNA reads TGTGCCAGCATCAACGACCTGACCCGGGACAGGGGCTACACCTTC.

This clonotype was observed many times. This chain joins TRBV4-2 and TRBJ2-4; D possibly uses TRBD1 or TRBD2 (5 bases each). V was clipped by 1 base and J by 5 bases, with 9 bases between them. The germline V gene encodes CDR1 LGHNA and CDR2 YNFKEQ. CDR3 length: 14 residues. In DNA form, the CDR3 reads TGTGCCAGCAGCCAAGTCCGGGACGAAAACATTCAGTACTTC. This codes for CASSQVRDENIQYF.

This clonotype was seen a few times. The chain combines TRBV2 with TRBJ1-1; D unresolved. This CDR3 has 12 amino acids. Germline lookup yields CDR1 SNHLY and CDR2 FYNNEI. V lost 6 bases, J lost 7 bases, and 12 bases lay in between. The CDR3 protein is CASREITDEAFF. The CDR3 region has the DNA TGTGCCAGCAGGGAAATTACAGATGAAGCTTTCTTT.

This clonotype has ten or more counts. This sequence joins TRBV20-1 and TRBJ2-7; possibly TRBD1 or TRBD2 for D (5 bases each). Germline V gene lookup returns CDR1 DFQATT and CDR2 SNEGSKA (reference sequence). The CDR3 consists of 16 residues. V was cut by 0 bases and J by 5 bases, with 20 bases left in between. The CDR3 DNA is TGCAGTGCTAGAGATGGGAACGGGGACCTCTGGGACGAGCAGTACTTC. It is translated as CSARDGNGDLWDEQYF.

This clonotype was detected many times. V usage is TRBV7-9 and J usage is TRBJ2-1; 7 nucleotides agree with TRBD2. J was trimmed by 6 bases and V by 5 bases; bases with no gene match: 4. Germline CDR1 is SEHNR and CDR2 is FQNEAQ (reference sequence). This CDR3 region has 13 residues. CDR3: CASSTGLVNEQFF. CDR3 sequence (DNA): TGTGCCAGCAGCACTGGACTAGTCAATGAGCAGTTCTTC.

This clonotype showed up many times. The chain carries TRBV5-1 and TRBJ2-2; D gene ambiguous. Germline values: CDR1 SGHRS, CDR2 YFSETQ. The length of the CDR3 is 16 residues. V was trimmed by 0 bases and J by 4 bases, leaving 13 bases between them. CDR3 DNA sequence: TGCGCCAGCAGCTTGGACTGGCAGATCTTCACCGGGGAGCTGTTTTTT. It is translated as CASSLDWQIFTGELFF. Full variable domain (rest looked up from reference TRBV5-1 and TRBJ2-2): KAGVTQTPRYLIKTRGQQVTLSCSPISGHRSVSWYQQTPGQGLQFLFEYFSETQRNKGNFPGRFSGRQFSNSRSEMNVSTLELGDSALYLCASSLDWQIFTGELFFGEGSRLTVL.

This clonotype was detected a few times. V gene TRBV6-5 combines with J gene TRBJ2-1, with D uncertain. This CDR3 region has 15 residues. CDR1 MNHEY and CDR2 SVGAGI come from the germline V gene. V dropped 3 bases and J dropped 0 bases, with 9 bases sitting between them. The CDR3 DNA reads TGTGCCAGCAGTTATTCGAGGAGCTCCTACAATGAGCAGTTCTTC. Translating gives CASSYSRSSYNEQFF.

The V and J genes are TRBV2 and TRBJ2-1; the match to TRBD2 covers 8 bases. The germline V gene has CDR1 SNHLY and CDR2 FYNNEI. After removal of 5 bases from V and 0 bases from J, the junction contained 6 bases not matched to a gene. CDR3 length: 16 residues. The CDR3 DNA reads as TGTGCCAGCAGTCCTACACTAGCGGACTCCTACAATGAGCAGTTCTTC. As protein: CASSPTLADSYNEQFF. The full variable domain, in which reference TRBV2 and TRBJ2-1 provide the parts outside the CDR3, is EPEVTQTPSHQVTQMGQEVILRCVPISNHLYFYWYRQILGQKVEFLVSFYNNEISEKSEIFDDQFSVERPDGSNFTLKIRSTKLEDSAMYFCASSPTLADSYNEQFFGPGTRLTVL.

The CDR3 here is CSASGLAGGRDTQYF. CDR3 in DNA: TGCAGTGCTAGCGGGCTAGCGGGGGGACGGGATACGCAGTATTTT. This chain uses TRBV20-1 with TRBJ2-3; 11 bases agree with TRBD2. The J segment lost 6 bases and the V segment lost 3 bases, leaving 8 bases of the junction unmatched. Looked up from germline, CDR1 is DFQATT and CDR2 is SNEGSKA (reference sequence). The length of the CDR3 is 15 residues.

The CDR3 loop reads CSAPETGTGGGRTEAFF. As DNA, the CDR3 is TGCAGTGCTCCCGAAACCGGGACAGGGGGAGGAAGGACTGAAGCTTTCTTT. The chain has TRBV20-1 and TRBJ1-1, with 11 bases identical to TRBD1. Trimming cost V 5 bases and J 5 bases; bases outside gene matches: 16. The CDR3 is made up of 17 amino acids. Germline CDR1 DFQATT, CDR2 SNEGSKA (reference sequence).

This clonotype was counted many times. V is TRBV7-9 and J is TRBJ2-2; no clear D. The germline V gene has CDR1 SEHNR and CDR2 FQNEAQ (reference sequence). The length of the CDR3 is 14 residues. V lost 1 base, J lost 3 bases, and 6 bases lay in between. CDR3 protein: CASSLGADTGELFF. CDR3 DNA sequence: TGTGCCAGCAGCTTAGGTGCGGACACCGGGGAGCTGTTTTTT.

V is TRBV6-7 and J is TRBJ2-7, with D tentatively TRBD2 (5 bases). TRBV6-7 is treated as an ORF (open reading frame) with a function not yet certain. CDR3 length equals 12 residues. Trimming shortened V by 6 bases and J by 5 bases, and 11 bases separated the two germline ends. CDR3 DNA: TGTGCCAGCAGACTCCCGGGGAACGAGCAGTACTTC. This sequence encodes CASRLPGNEQYF.

This chain uses TRBV9 with TRBJ2-2, with a tentative D call TRBD2 (6 bases). Trimming removed 0 bases at V and 3 bases at J, with 9 bases between. The V gene's germline CDR1 is SGDLS and CDR2 YYNGEE. The CDR3 length is 15 residues. The CDR3: CASSVAGEDTGELFF. The CDR3 DNA reads TGTGCCAGCAGCGTAGCTGGGGAGGACACCGGGGAGCTGTTTTTT.

The chain combines TRBV20-1 with TRBJ2-1, with TRBD2 matching over 14 bases. Trimming at V came to 5 bases and at J to 9 bases, leaving 3 bases not matched to a gene. This CDR3 has 13 residues. Germline V gives CDR1 DFQATT, CDR2 SNEGSKA (reference sequence). The CDR3 region has the DNA TGCAGTGCTGAGGGACTAGCGGGAGTTGAGCAGTTCTTC. It yields the protein CSAEGLAGVEQFF.

This chain links TRBV7-2 with TRBJ2-1, with 10 bases lining up with TRBD2. Germline-derived CDR1 and CDR2 are SGHTA and FQGNSA. Unmatched junction bases numbered 4, after V lost 2 bases and J lost 6 bases. The CDR3 sequence is 15 residues long. CDR3 loop: CASSLSAGGRNEQFF. The CDR3 coding sequence is TGTGCCAGCAGCTTATCAGCGGGGGGGCGCAATGAGCAGTTCTTC.

This clonotype was observed a few times. V gene TRBV6-5 combines with J gene TRBJ2-5; 9 bases are shared with TRBD2. Per germline, CDR1 MNHEY and CDR2 SVGAGI. The J segment lost 5 bases and the V segment lost 1 base, leaving 5 bases of the junction unmatched. The CDR3 length is 15 residues. The CDR3, as DNA: TGTGCCAGCAGTTACTATAGCGGGGGAATCGAGACCCAGTACTTC. Its protein is CASSYYSGGIETQYF.

The V gene is TRBV6-1, the J gene TRBJ2-3, with D possibly matching TRBD2 (6 bases). Germline V lookup: CDR1 MNHNS, CDR2 SASEGT. The CDR3 covers 16 residues. Trimming shortened V by 6 bases and J by 2 bases, and 18 bases separated the two germline ends. CDR3 protein: CASRRRGNYYTDTQYF. CDR3 nucleotide sequence: TGTGCCAGCAGACGCCGGGGGAACTACTACACAGATACGCAGTATTTT.